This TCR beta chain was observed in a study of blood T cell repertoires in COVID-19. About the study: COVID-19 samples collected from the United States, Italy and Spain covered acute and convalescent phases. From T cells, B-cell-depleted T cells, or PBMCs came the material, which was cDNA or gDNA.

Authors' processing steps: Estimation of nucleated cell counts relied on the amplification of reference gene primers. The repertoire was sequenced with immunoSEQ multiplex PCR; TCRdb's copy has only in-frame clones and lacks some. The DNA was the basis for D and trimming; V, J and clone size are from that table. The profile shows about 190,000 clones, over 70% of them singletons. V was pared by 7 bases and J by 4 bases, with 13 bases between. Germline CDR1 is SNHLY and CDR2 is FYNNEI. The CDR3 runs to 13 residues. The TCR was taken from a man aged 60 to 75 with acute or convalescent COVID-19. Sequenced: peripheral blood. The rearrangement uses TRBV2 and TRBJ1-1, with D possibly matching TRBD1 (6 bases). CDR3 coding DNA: TGTGCCAGCATCGAGGGGGGGGCCACTGAAGCTTTCTTT. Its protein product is CASIEGGATEAFF.